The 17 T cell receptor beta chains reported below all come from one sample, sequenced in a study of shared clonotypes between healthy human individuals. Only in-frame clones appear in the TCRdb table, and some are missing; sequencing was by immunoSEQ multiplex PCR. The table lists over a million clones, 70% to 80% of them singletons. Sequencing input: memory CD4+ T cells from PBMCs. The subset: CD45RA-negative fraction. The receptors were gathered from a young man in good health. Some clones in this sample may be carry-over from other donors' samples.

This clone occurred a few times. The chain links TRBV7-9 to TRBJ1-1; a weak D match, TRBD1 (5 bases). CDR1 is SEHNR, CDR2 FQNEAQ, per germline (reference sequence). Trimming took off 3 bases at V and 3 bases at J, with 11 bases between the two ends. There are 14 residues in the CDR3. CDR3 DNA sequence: TGTGCCAGCAGCTTTGCAGGGCTGGACACTGAAGCTTTCTTT. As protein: CASSFAGLDTEAFF. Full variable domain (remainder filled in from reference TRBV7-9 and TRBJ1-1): DTGVSQNPRHKITKRGQNVTFRCDPISEHNRLYWYRQTLGQGPEFLTYFQNEAQLEKSRLLSDRFSAERPKGSFSTLEIQRTEQGDSAMYLCASSFAGLDTEAFFGQGTRLTVV.

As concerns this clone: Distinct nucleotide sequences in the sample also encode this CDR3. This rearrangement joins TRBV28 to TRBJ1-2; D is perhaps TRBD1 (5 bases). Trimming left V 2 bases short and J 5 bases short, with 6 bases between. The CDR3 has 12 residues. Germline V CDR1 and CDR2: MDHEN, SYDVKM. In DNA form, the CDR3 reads TGTGCCAGCAGTTTACGGGGGTATGGCTACACCTTC. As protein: CASSLRGYGYTF.

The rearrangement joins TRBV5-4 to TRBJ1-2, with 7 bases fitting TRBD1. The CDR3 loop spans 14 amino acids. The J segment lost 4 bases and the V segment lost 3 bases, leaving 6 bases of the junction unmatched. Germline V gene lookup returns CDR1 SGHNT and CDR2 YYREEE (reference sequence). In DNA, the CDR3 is TGTGCCAGCAGCTCGACAGGGCTCGGCTATGGCTACACCTTC. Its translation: CASSSTGLGYGYTF.

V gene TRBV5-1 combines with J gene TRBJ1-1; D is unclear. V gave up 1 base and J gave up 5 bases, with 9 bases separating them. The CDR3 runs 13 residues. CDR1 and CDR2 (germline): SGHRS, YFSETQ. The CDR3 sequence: CASSLNTETEAFF. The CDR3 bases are TGCGCCAGCAGCTTGAACACCGAAACTGAAGCTTTCTTT.

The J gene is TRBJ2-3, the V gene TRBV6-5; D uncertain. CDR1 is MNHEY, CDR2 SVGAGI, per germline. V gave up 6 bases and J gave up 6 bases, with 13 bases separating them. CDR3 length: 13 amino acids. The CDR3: CASRRVALDTQYF. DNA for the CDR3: TGTGCCAGCAGAAGGGTGGCTTTGGATACGCAGTATTTT.

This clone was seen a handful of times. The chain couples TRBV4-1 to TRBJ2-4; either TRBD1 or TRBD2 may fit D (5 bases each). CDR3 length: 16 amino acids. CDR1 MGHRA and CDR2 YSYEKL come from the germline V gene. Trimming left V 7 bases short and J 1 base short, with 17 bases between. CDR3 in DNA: TGCGCCAGCACTTTCGGGACCGAGGGGGCCAAAAACATTCAGTACTTC. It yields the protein CASTFGTEGAKNIQYF.

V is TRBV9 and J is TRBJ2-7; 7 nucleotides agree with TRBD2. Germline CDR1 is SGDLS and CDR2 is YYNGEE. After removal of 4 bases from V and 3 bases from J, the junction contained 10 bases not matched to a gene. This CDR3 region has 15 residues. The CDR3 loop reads CASSPFGGGVYEQYF. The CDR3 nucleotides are TGTGCCAGCAGCCCGTTTGGGGGAGGGGTCTACGAGCAGTACTTC.

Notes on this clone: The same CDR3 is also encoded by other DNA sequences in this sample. Written as DNA, the CDR3 is TGCGCCAGCAGCTCGCGGACCAACACCGGGGAGCTGTTTTTT. Its translation: CASSSRTNTGELFF. The chain links TRBV5-1 to TRBJ2-2; D gene ambiguous. Germline assignment: CDR1 SGHRS and CDR2 YFSETQ. The CDR3 extends over 14 amino acids. Between the trimmed V and J ends, which lost 3 bases and 2 bases, there was a span of 8 bases.

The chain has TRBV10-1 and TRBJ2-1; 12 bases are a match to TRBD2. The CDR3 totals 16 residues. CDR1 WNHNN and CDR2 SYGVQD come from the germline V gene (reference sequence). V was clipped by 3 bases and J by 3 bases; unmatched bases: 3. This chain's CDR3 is CASSEKGLAGYNEQFF. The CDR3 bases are TGCGCCAGCAGTGAAAAGGGACTAGCGGGCTACAATGAGCAGTTCTTC.

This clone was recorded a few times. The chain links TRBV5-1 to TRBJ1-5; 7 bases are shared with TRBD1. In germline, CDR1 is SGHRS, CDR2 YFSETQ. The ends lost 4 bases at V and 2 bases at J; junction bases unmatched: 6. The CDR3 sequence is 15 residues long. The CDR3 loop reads CASSTTGPGNQPQHF. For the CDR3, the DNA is TGCGCCAGCAGCACGACAGGGCCGGGCAATCAGCCCCAGCATTTT.

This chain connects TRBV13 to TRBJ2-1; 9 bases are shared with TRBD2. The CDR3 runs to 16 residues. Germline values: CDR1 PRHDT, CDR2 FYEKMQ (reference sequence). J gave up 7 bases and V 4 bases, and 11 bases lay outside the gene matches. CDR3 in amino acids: CASSSFGAGGRNEQFF. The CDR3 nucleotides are TGTGCCAGCAGCTCCTTCGGGGCGGGAGGGCGAAATGAGCAGTTCTTC.

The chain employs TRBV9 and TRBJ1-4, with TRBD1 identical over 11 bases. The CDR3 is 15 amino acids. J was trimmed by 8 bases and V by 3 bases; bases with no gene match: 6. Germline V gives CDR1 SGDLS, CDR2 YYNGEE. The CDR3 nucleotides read TGTGCCAGCAGCGGAAGCGGGACAGGGGGAGAAAAACTGTTTTTT. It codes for CASSGSGTGGEKLFF.

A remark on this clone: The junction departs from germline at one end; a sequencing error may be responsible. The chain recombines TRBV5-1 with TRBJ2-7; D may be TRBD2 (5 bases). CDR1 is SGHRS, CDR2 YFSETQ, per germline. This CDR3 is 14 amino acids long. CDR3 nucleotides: TGCGCCAGCAGCAGGAGGCAAGAATCCTCCGAGCAGTACTTC. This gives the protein CASSRRQESSEQYF.

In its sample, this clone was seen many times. The CDR3 is CASSPRTGERGTEAFF. As DNA, the CDR3 is TGCGCCAGCAGCCCCCGGACAGGGGAAAGGGGCACTGAAGCTTTCTTT. The chain recombines TRBV5-1 with TRBJ1-1; 9 nucleotides align to TRBD1. In germline, CDR1 is SGHRS, CDR2 YFSETQ. The CDR3 length is 16 residues. With V trimmed by 4 bases and J by 4 bases, 11 bases remained unmatched. Full variable domain (missing parts from reference TRBV5-1 and TRBJ1-1): KAGVTQTPRYLIKTRGQQVTLSCSPISGHRSVSWYQQTPGQGLQFLFEYFSETQRNKGNFPGRFSGRQFSNSRSEMNVSTLELGDSALYLCASSPRTGERGTEAFFGQGTRLTVV.

CDR3 protein: CASSLAGQTTYGYTF. CDR3 nucleotide sequence: TGTGCCAGCAGCTTGGCAGGACAGACCACCTATGGCTACACCTTC. The J gene is TRBJ1-2, the V gene TRBV5-4, with D perhaps TRBD1 (6 bases). CDR3 length: 15 residues. V was trimmed by 0 bases and J by 4 bases, leaving 13 bases between them. The germline V gene has CDR1 SGHNT and CDR2 YYREEE (reference sequence).

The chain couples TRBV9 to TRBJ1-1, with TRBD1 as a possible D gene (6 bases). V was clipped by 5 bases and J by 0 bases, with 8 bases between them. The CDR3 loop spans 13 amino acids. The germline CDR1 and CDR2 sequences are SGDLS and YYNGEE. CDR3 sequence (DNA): TGTGCCAGCAGGGGGGCTGTGAACACTGAAGCTTTCTTT. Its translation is CASRGAVNTEAFF.

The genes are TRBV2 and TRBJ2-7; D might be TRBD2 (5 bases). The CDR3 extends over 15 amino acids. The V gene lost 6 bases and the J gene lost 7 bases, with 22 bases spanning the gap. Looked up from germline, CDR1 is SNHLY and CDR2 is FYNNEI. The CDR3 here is CASSYGLGLDREQYF. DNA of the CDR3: TGTGCCAGCAGCTACGGACTCGGACTGGATAGGGAGCAGTACTTC.